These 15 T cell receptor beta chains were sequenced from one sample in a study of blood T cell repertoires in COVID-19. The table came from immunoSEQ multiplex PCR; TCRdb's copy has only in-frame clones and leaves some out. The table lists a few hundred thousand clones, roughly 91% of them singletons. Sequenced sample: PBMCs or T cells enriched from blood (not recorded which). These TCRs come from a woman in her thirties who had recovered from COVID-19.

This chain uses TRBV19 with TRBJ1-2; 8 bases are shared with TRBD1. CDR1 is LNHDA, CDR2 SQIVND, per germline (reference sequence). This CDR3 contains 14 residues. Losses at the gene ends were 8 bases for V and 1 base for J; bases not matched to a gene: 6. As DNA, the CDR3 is TGTGCCAGTGTTGACAGGGGCTTTAACTATGGCTACACCTTC. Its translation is CASVDRGFNYGYTF.

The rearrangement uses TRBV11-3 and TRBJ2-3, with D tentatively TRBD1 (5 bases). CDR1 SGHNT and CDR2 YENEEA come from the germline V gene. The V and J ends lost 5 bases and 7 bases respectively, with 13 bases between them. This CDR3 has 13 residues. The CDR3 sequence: CASSPGPGNTQYF. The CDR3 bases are TGTGCCAGCAGCCCCGGACCAGGGAATACGCAGTATTTT.

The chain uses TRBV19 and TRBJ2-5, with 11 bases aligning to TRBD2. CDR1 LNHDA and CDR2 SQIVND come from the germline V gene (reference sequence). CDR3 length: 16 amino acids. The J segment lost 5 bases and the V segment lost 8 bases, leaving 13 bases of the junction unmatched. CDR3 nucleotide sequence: TGTGCCAGTCAAGTCGTAGGGACTAGCGGCAGGGAGACCCAGTACTTC. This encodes CASQVVGTSGRETQYF.

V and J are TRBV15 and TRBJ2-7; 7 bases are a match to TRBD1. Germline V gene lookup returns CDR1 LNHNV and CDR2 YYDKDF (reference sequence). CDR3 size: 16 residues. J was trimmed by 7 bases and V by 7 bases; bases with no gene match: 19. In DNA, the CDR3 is TGTGCCACCAAGGCCTCCTGGACAGGCGATTTTGCGGAGCAGTACTTC. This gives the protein CATKASWTGDFAEQYF.

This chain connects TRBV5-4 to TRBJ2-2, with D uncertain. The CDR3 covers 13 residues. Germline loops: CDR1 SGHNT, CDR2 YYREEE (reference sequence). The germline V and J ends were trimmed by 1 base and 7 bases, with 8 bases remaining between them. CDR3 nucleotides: TGTGCCAGCAGCTTGATAGATCTCGGGGAGCTGTTTTTT. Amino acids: CASSLIDLGELFF.

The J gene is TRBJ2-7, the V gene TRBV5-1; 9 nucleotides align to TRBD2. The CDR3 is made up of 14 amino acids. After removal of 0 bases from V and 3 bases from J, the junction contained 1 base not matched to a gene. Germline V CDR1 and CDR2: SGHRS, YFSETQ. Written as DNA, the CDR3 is TGCGCCAGCAGCTTGGAAGCGGGAGGCTACGAGCAGTACTTC. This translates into CASSLEAGGYEQYF. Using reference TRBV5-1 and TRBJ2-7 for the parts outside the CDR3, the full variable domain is KAGVTQTPRYLIKTRGQQVTLSCSPISGHRSVSWYQQTPGQGLQFLFEYFSETQRNKGNFPGRFSGRQFSNSRSEMNVSTLELGDSALYLCASSLEAGGYEQYFGPGTRLTVT.

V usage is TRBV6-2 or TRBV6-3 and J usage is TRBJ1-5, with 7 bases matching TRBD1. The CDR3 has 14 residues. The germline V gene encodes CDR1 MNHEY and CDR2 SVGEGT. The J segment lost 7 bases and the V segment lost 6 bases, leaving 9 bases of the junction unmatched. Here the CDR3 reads CASSPRGDWQPQHF. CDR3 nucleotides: TGTGCCAGCAGCCCCAGGGGGGATTGGCAGCCCCAGCATTTT.

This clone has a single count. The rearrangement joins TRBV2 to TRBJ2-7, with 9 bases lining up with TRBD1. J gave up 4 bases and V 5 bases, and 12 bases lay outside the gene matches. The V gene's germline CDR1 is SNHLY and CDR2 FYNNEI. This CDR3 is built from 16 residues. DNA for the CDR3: TGTGCCAGCAGTCCCTACCGGGACAGGGCGTCGTACGAGCAGTACTTC. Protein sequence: CASSPYRDRASYEQYF.

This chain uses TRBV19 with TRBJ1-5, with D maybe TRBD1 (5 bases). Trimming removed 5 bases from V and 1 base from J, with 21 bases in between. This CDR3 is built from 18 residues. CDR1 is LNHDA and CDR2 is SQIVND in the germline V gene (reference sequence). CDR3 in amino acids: CASSLSGSAFRSNQPQHF. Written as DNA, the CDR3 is TGTGCCAGTAGTCTCTCAGGGTCAGCTTTTAGGAGCAATCAGCCCCAGCATTTT.

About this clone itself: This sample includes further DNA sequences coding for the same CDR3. The CDR3 DNA reads as TGCGCCAGCAGCTTGGACGGAGATAGCAATCAGCCCCAGCATTTT. Translation gives CASSLDGDSNQPQHF. This chain joins TRBV5-1 and TRBJ1-5; no clear D. CDR1 SGHRS and CDR2 YFSETQ come from the germline V gene. V lost 0 bases to trimming and J lost 0 bases, with 7 bases between them. The CDR3 length is 15 residues.

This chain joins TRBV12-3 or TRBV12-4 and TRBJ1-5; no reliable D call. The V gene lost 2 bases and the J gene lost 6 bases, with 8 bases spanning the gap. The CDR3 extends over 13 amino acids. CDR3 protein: CASSLNRGQPQHF. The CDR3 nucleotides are TGTGCCAGCAGTTTAAATCGGGGTCAGCCCCAGCATTTT.

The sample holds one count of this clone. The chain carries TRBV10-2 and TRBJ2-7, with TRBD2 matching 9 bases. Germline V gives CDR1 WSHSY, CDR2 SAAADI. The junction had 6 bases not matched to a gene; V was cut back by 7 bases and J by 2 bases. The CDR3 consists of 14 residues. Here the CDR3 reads CASITSGPTYEQYF. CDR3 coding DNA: TGCGCCAGCATTACTAGCGGGCCTACCTACGAGCAGTACTTC.

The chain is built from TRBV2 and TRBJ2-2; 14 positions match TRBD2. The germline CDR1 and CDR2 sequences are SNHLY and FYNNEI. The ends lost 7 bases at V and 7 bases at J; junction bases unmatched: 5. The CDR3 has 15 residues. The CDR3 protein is CASTRLAGGVGELFF. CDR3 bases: TGTGCCAGCACCAGACTAGCGGGAGGGGTCGGGGAGCTGTTTTTT.

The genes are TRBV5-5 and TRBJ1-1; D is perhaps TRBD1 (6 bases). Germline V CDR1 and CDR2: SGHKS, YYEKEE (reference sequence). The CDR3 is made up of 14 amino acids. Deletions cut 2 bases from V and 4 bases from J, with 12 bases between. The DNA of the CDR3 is TGTGCCAGCAGCTTACAGGGATATTCCACTGAAGCTTTCTTT. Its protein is CASSLQGYSTEAFF.

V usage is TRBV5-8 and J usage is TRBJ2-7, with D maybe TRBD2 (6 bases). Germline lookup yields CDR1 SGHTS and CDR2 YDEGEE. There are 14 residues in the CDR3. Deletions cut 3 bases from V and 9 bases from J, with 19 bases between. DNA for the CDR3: TGTGCCAGCAGCTGGGTTACCCGGGAGCGAGGGCAGTACTTC. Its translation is CASSWVTRERGQYF.